A selection of T cell receptor beta chains follows, all from one sample in a study of cytomegalovirus exposure and HLA in healthy donors. Profiling relied on immunoSEQ multiplex PCR, and the TCRdb table lists in-frame clones only, not all of them. The data show approximately 140,000 clones, roughly four fifths seen once. Sequencing was done on a sample of PBMCs. The origin of the receptors is a boy younger than 10 in good health and CMV-seronegative. Both conserved end residues are part of each CDR3. D genes are given only for firm matches. Expanded clones get a size class; other rows say once, few or many, or leave the size out.

cdr3_length: 14; v_call: TRBV5-6; j_call: TRBJ2-2; clone_size: NA; d_call: NA; cdr3_aa: CASTVVHSAGELFF; cdr3_nt: TGTGCCAGCACCGTCGTACACAGTGCCGGGGAGCTGTTTTTT
cdr3_length: 13; v_call: TRBV6-1; j_call: TRBJ2-1; clone_size: NA; d_call: TRBD2; cdr3_aa: CASSLREAREQFF; cdr3_nt: TGTGCCAGCAGTTTACGGGAGGCTAGAGAGCAGTTCTTC
cdr3_length: 20; v_call: TRBV2; j_call: TRBJ2-1; clone_size: NA; d_call: TRBD2; cdr3_aa: CASSDIRVAGQGGSYNEQFF; cdr3_nt: TGTGCCAGCAGTGATATCAGGGTAGCGGGCCAAGGAGGGTCCTACAATGAGCAGTTCTTC
cdr3_length: 19; v_call: TRBV5-4; j_call: TRBJ2-3; clone_size: NA; d_call: TRBD2; cdr3_aa: CASSPDVTLSGRGSDTQYF; cdr3_nt: TGTGCCAGCAGCCCCGACGTGACTCTTAGCGGGAGGGGGTCAGATACGCAGTATTTT
cdr3_length: 16; v_call: TRBV4-3; j_call: TRBJ1-2; clone_size: few; d_call: NA; cdr3_aa: CASSQDTMRGGRGYTF; cdr3_nt: TGCGCCAGCAGCCAAGATACCATGCGGGGGGGGCGAGGCTACACCTTC
cdr3_length: 15; v_call: TRBV5-6; j_call: TRBJ2-7; clone_size: NA; d_call: TRBD2; cdr3_aa: CASSLAGVNLYEQYF; cdr3_nt: TGTGCCAGCAGCCTGGCGGGGGTGAACCTCTACGAGCAGTACTTC
cdr3_length: 13; v_call: TRBV10-2; j_call: TRBJ2-1; clone_size: NA; d_call: NA; cdr3_aa: CASCGLAEGEQFF; cdr3_nt: TGCGCCAGCTGTGGATTAGCGGAAGGGGAGCAGTTCTTC
cdr3_length: 16; v_call: TRBV6-5; j_call: TRBJ2-3; clone_size: NA; d_call: TRBD2; cdr3_aa: CASSYPPGGGEDTQYF; cdr3_nt: TGTGCCAGCAGTTACCCGCCGGGGGGGGGTGAAGATACGCAGTATTTT
cdr3_length: 15; v_call: TRBV7-9; j_call: TRBJ1-2; clone_size: NA; d_call: NA; cdr3_aa: CASSDTGGANYGYTF; cdr3_nt: TGTGCCAGCAGCGACACAGGTGGAGCTAACTATGGCTACACCTTC
cdr3_length: 14; v_call: TRBV7-9; j_call: TRBJ1-6; clone_size: NA; d_call: TRBD1; cdr3_aa: CSSSLEGQNSPLHF; cdr3_nt: TGTTCCAGCAGCTTAGAGGGACAGAATTCACCCCTCCACTTT
cdr3_length: 12; v_call: TRBV4-2; j_call: TRBJ2-7; clone_size: NA; d_call: NA; cdr3_aa: CASSHISYEQYF; cdr3_nt: TGTGCCAGCAGCCATATCAGCTACGAGCAGTACTTC
cdr3_length: 13; v_call: TRBV6-1; j_call: TRBJ1-1; clone_size: NA; d_call: TRBD1; cdr3_aa: CASRSQGGTEAFF; cdr3_nt: TGTGCCAGCAGATCACAGGGGGGCACTGAAGCTTTCTTT
cdr3_length: 15; v_call: TRBV19; j_call: TRBJ1-6; clone_size: NA; d_call: TRBD1; cdr3_aa: CASGTGGAYNSPLHF; cdr3_nt: TGTGCCAGTGGAACAGGGGGCGCGTATAATTCACCCCTCCACTTT
cdr3_length: 13; v_call: TRBV11-2; j_call: TRBJ1-1; clone_size: few; d_call: NA; cdr3_aa: CASSLDRNTEAFF; cdr3_nt: TGTGCCAGCAGCTTGGACAGGAACACTGAAGCTTTCTTT
cdr3_length: 17; v_call: TRBV4-3; j_call: TRBJ2-7; clone_size: NA; d_call: TRBD2; cdr3_aa: CASSQDLATSGFSKQYF; cdr3_nt: TGCGCCAGCAGCCAAGATCTAGCGACTAGCGGCTTCTCGAAGCAGTACTTC
cdr3_length: 15; v_call: TRBV4-2; j_call: TRBJ1-1; clone_size: NA; d_call: NA; cdr3_aa: CASSQESGGVTEAFF; cdr3_nt: TGTGCCAGCAGCCAAGAAAGTGGCGGGGTCACTGAAGCTTTCTTT
cdr3_length: 14; v_call: TRBV19; j_call: TRBJ1-4; clone_size: NA; d_call: NA; cdr3_aa: CASSTSRQVSKLFF; cdr3_nt: TGTGCCAGTAGTACCTCCCGACAGGTTTCAAAACTGTTTTTT
cdr3_length: 16; v_call: TRBV7-9; j_call: TRBJ2-5; clone_size: NA; d_call: NA; cdr3_aa: CASSPSRQISQETQYF; cdr3_nt: TGTGCCAGCAGCCCATCCCGACAGATATCACAAGAGACCCAGTACTTC
cdr3_length: 14; v_call: TRBV29-1; j_call: TRBJ2-5; clone_size: NA; d_call: NA; cdr3_aa: CSVEDWGVLETQYF; cdr3_nt: TGCAGCGTTGAAGATTGGGGGGTTCTTGAGACCCAGTACTTC
cdr3_length: 17; v_call: TRBV4-2; j_call: TRBJ1-1; clone_size: NA; d_call: NA; cdr3_aa: CASSPRGEQIMNTEAFF; cdr3_nt: TGTGCCAGCAGCCCCCGGGGGGAACAGATCATGAACACTGAAGCTTTCTTT
cdr3_length: 16; v_call: TRBV9; j_call: TRBJ2-7; clone_size: NA; d_call: TRBD1; cdr3_aa: CASSPWAGTGRHEQYF; cdr3_nt: TGTGCCAGCAGCCCATGGGCGGGGACAGGGCGCCACGAGCAGTACTTC
cdr3_length: 15; v_call: TRBV7-2; j_call: TRBJ2-1; clone_size: once; d_call: NA; cdr3_aa: CASSYGHTSYNEQFF; cdr3_nt: TGTGCCAGCAGCTACGGACACACCTCCTACAATGAGCAGTTCTTC
cdr3_length: 16; v_call: TRBV5-1; j_call: TRBJ1-1; clone_size: NA; d_call: TRBD1; cdr3_aa: CASSSGQGSMNTEAFF; cdr3_nt: TGCGCCAGCAGCTCGGGACAGGGCTCGATGAACACTGAAGCTTTCTTT
cdr3_length: 12; v_call: TRBV10-1; j_call: TRBJ1-1; clone_size: few; d_call: NA; cdr3_aa: CASSDPGSQAFF; cdr3_nt: TGCGCCAGCAGTGACCCGGGGTCTCAAGCTTTCTTT